The 24 T cell receptor beta chains below were found in one sample sequenced in a study of shared T cell receptors in the human thymus. The protocol was immunoSEQ multiplex PCR, while the TCRdb copy is restricted to in-frame clones and leaves out a portion. The sample lists about 660,000 clones; roughly 90% were seen once. The data were also submitted as part of a second study, on human thymus T cells.

What was sequenced was thymocytes. These receptors came from a boy younger than two with a congenital heart defect.

The chain recombines TRBV5-8 with TRBJ1-5, with D perhaps TRBD1 (5 bases). V was pared by 9 bases and J by 0 bases, with 19 bases between. Germline V lookup: CDR1 SGHTS, CDR2 YDEGEE. The length of the CDR3 is 16 residues. The CDR3 DNA sequence: TGTGCCACCAAGTGGGGCGGGGGATATAGCAATCAGCCCCAGCATTTT. This encodes CATKWGGGYSNQPQHF.

This chain joins TRBV5-4 and TRBJ2-7, with a tentative D call TRBD2 (5 bases). The CDR3 is made up of 14 amino acids. The germline V gene encodes CDR1 SGHNT and CDR2 YYREEE (reference sequence). Deletions cut 2 bases from V and 0 bases from J, with 9 bases between. CDR3 bases: TGTGCCAGCAGCTTAGCGGTGAGCTCCTACGAGCAGTACTTC. This translates into CASSLAVSSYEQYF.

This chain links TRBV10-3 with TRBJ2-3, with 10 nucleotides matching TRBD1. Germline V gene data show CDR1 as ENHRY and CDR2 as SYGVKD. CDR3 length: 16 amino acids. V gave up 2 bases and J gave up 6 bases; unmatched junction bases: 8. The chain's CDR3 is CAISEPTGGKNDTQYF. In DNA form, the CDR3 reads TGTGCCATCAGTGAGCCGACAGGGGGCAAGAATGATACGCAGTATTTT.

The V and J genes are TRBV30 and TRBJ2-1, with a weak D call TRBD1 (5 bases). Per the germline V gene, CDR1 is GTSNPN and CDR2 is SVGIG (reference sequence). Trimming cost V 7 bases and J 9 bases, with 16 bases left between them. CDR3 size: 12 residues. CDR3: CASTRAGCEQFF. CDR3 sequence (DNA): TGTGCCTCCACCCGGGCAGGGTGTGAGCAGTTCTTC.

The chain carries TRBV28 and TRBJ2-6, with TRBD2 identical over 12 bases. Germline V gives CDR1 MDHEN, CDR2 SYDVKM. CDR3 size: 19 residues. V was pared by 8 bases and J by 0 bases, with 11 bases of the junction left unmatched. The CDR3 protein is CASATSGLAGVSGANVLTF. The CDR3 DNA reads as TGTGCCAGCGCTACCTCGGGACTAGCGGGTGTCTCTGGGGCCAACGTCCTGACTTTC. Supplemented by reference TRBV28 and TRBJ2-6, the full variable domain reads DVKVTQSSRYLVKRTGEKVFLECVQDMDHENMFWYRQDPGLGLRLIYFSYDVKMKEKGDIPEGYSVSREKKERFSLILESASTNQTSMYLCASATSGLAGVSGANVLTFGAGSRLTVL.

This clone was recorded once. The chain recombines TRBV19 with TRBJ2-5, with 8 nucleotides matching TRBD2. V lost 1 base to trimming and J lost 7 bases; unmatched junction nucleotides: 11. This CDR3 is built from 16 residues. The germline V gene has CDR1 LNHDA and CDR2 SQIVND (reference sequence). The CDR3 DNA reads TGTGCCAGTAGTATAGTGGCACTAGCGGTAACGGGGACCCAGTACTTC. Protein sequence: CASSIVALAVTGTQYF.

The chain joins TRBV14 to TRBJ2-7; D is possibly TRBD2 (6 bases). Trimming removed 0 bases at V and 3 bases at J, with 15 bases between. The length of the CDR3 is 16 residues. The germline CDR1 and CDR2 sequences are SGHDN and FVKESK. The CDR3 DNA reads as TGTGCCAGCAGCCAAGATCTTGGTGACGGGAGCTACGAGCAGTACTTC. Translation gives CASSQDLGDGSYEQYF.

The chain is built from TRBV19 and TRBJ1-1; a weak D match, TRBD1 (5 bases). The V end was cut by 6 bases, the J end by 5 bases, with 19 bases between. This CDR3 has 15 residues. The germline CDR1 and CDR2 sequences are LNHDA and SQIVND (reference sequence). The DNA for the CDR3 is TGTGCCAGTAGCCTCCGGGGGGGTGGGCAAACTGAAGCTTTCTTT. It codes for CASSLRGGGQTEAFF.

The V gene is TRBV4-3, the J gene TRBJ2-1; 12 bases line up with TRBD2. V dropped 1 base and J dropped 7; count of bases not matched to a gene: 11. The length of the CDR3 is 18 residues. The germline V gene has CDR1 LGHNA and CDR2 YSLEER. The CDR3 DNA reads as TGCGCCAGCAGCCAAGGTTTGTCTAGCGGGAGGGTGGTGAATGAGCAGTTCTTC. It yields the protein CASSQGLSSGRVVNEQFF.

Only one count was recorded for this clone. V gene TRBV7-2 combines with J gene TRBJ1-1; D unresolved. The CDR3 spans 14 residues. Germline lookup yields CDR1 SGHTA and CDR2 FQGNSA. V dropped 0 bases and J dropped 8 bases, with 13 bases sitting between them. As DNA, the CDR3 is TGTGCCAGCAGCTTAGCCCCCTTAACACCGGAAGCTTTCTTT. Amino acids: CASSLAPLTPEAFF.

The chain links TRBV4-3 to TRBJ2-2; TRBD1 might be the D (6 bases). Germline V gene data show CDR1 as LGHNA and CDR2 as YSLEER. The CDR3 is made up of 14 amino acids. V was cut by 2 bases and J by 7 bases, with 11 bases left in between. DNA for the CDR3: TGCGCCAGCAGCCAACTACAGGGTAGCGGGGAGCTGTTTTTT. Residues: CASSQLQGSGELFF.

The V gene is TRBV2, the J gene TRBJ1-5; the match to TRBD1 covers 9 bases. Per germline, CDR1 SNHLY and CDR2 FYNNEI. The CDR3 has 18 residues. Trimming took 6 bases from V and 0 from J; bases not matched to a gene: 12. CDR3 sequence reads: CASSASWTGEYSNQPQHF. In DNA, the CDR3 is TGTGCCAGCAGCGCCTCGTGGACAGGGGAGTATAGCAATCAGCCCCAGCATTTT.

V is TRBV5-4 and J is TRBJ2-2; TRBD1 matches 9 bases. V trimming: 4 bases; J trimming: 1 base; junction bases outside the gene matches: 2. Germline loops: CDR1 SGHNT, CDR2 YYREEE (reference sequence). The CDR3 has 15 amino acids. In DNA, the CDR3 is TGTGCCAGCAGCCCGGGACAGGGGAACACCGGGGAGCTGTTTTTT. Residues: CASSPGQGNTGELFF.

Note on this clone: Other DNA sequences in this sample translate to the same CDR3. V gene TRBV7-2 combines with J gene TRBJ1-4, with D perhaps matching TRBD1 (5 bases). The CDR3 runs 16 residues. The ends were cut back, 1 base at V and 0 bases at J, with 9 bases in the middle. Germline CDR1 is SGHTA and CDR2 is FQGNSA. The CDR3 protein is CASSLGQGATNEKLFF. Written as DNA, the CDR3 is TGTGCCAGCAGCTTAGGGCAGGGCGCAACTAATGAAAAACTGTTTTTT.

The rearrangement uses TRBV11-2 and TRBJ2-3; 9 nucleotides match TRBD2. The CDR3 is 16 residues long. The germline V gene encodes CDR1 SGHAT and CDR2 FQNNGV. V lost 2 bases to trimming and J lost 1 base; unmatched junction nucleotides: 4. This CDR3 is CASSLLRTSGTDTQYF. Written as DNA, the CDR3 is TGTGCCAGCAGCTTATTGCGGACTAGCGGCACAGATACGCAGTATTTT.

The chain employs TRBV5-8 and TRBJ1-4; a possible D gene is TRBD1 (6 bases). CDR3 length: 13 amino acids. V lost 5 bases, J lost 3 bases, and 8 bases lay in between. Germline loops: CDR1 SGHTS, CDR2 YDEGEE. CDR3 DNA: TGTGCCAGCAGGGGGGCACCTAATGAAAAACTGTTTTTT. Translated, it gives CASRGAPNEKLFF.

The CDR3 here is CASSWTGSEAFF. CDR3 sequence (DNA): TGTGCCAGCAGCTGGACAGGGTCTGAAGCTTTCTTT. V is TRBV11-2 and J is TRBJ1-1; 8 bases align to TRBD1. The CDR3 is made up of 12 amino acids. The ends lost 4 bases at V and 6 bases at J; junction bases unmatched: 1. Germline V CDR1 and CDR2: SGHAT, FQNNGV.

In nucleotides, the CDR3 is TGCAGCGTTGAGCCTCCCGGGACTAGCGGAGCTTACGAGCAGTACTTC. The encoded protein is CSVEPPGTSGAYEQYF. This sequence joins TRBV29-1 and TRBJ2-7; 11 bases map to TRBD2. Unmatched junction bases numbered 11, after V lost 3 bases and J lost 4 bases. The CDR3 sequence is 16 residues long. Germline loops: CDR1 SQVTM, CDR2 ANQGSEA.

CDR3 coding DNA: TGTGCCAGCAGCCCCTACTCCTACGAGCAGTACTTC. Translating gives CASSPYSYEQYF. The chain links TRBV5-5 to TRBJ2-7; D uncertain. CDR3 length: 12 amino acids. Germline loops: CDR1 SGHKS, CDR2 YYEKEE (reference sequence). The V end was cut by 4 bases, the J end by 0 bases, with 5 bases between.

The chain links TRBV11-2 to TRBJ2-7; 14 nucleotides match TRBD2. Germline CDR1 SGHAT, CDR2 FQNNGV. CDR3 length: 16 amino acids. V shed 5 bases and J 5 bases; nucleotides not matched to a gene: 8. This chain's CDR3 is CASSIGTSGRPDEQYF. The CDR3 DNA reads as TGTGCCAGCAGCATTGGGACTAGCGGGAGACCGGACGAGCAGTACTTC.

The V call is TRBV27, the J call TRBJ1-4; TRBD1 is a possible D gene (5 bases). The germline V and J ends were trimmed by 5 bases and 8 bases, with 18 bases remaining between them. Germline assignment: CDR1 MNHEY and CDR2 SMNVEV (reference sequence). The CDR3 consists of 15 residues. CDR3 bases: TGTGCCAGCAGTCCCCGTGGAGGGGAGGGCGAAAAACTGTTTTTT. It translates to CASSPRGGEGEKLFF.

The chain uses TRBV4-1 and TRBJ2-7, with D perhaps matching TRBD2 (8 bases). CDR3 length: 17 amino acids. The germline V gene encodes CDR1 MGHRA and CDR2 YSYEKL. The germline V and J ends were trimmed by 0 bases and 0 bases, with 15 bases remaining between them. DNA for the CDR3: TGCGCCAGCAGCCAAGAAGGGGGCGGGAGGTCCTCCTACGAGCAGTACTTC. Its protein is CASSQEGGGRSSYEQYF.

The chain uses TRBV15 and TRBJ2-2; D perhaps matches TRBD2 (6 bases). This CDR3 has 16 amino acids. The ends were cut back, 1 base at V and 3 bases at J, with 12 bases in the middle. Germline V lookup: CDR1 LNHNV, CDR2 YYDKDF (reference sequence). CDR3 nucleotide sequence: TGTGCCACCAGCAGAGCCGAGCGGGCCTACACCGGGGAGCTGTTTTTT. Amino acids: CATSRAERAYTGELFF.

The genes are TRBV5-1 and TRBJ2-2; 7 bases are a match to TRBD2. The CDR3 spans 16 residues. Unmatched junction bases numbered 7, after V lost 0 bases and J lost 5 bases. Germline CDR1 SGHRS, CDR2 YFSETQ. The CDR3 region has the DNA TGCGCCAGCAGCTTGGGCGGGAGAAGAGGTACCGGGGAGCTGTTTTTT. This translates into CASSLGGRRGTGELFF. The whole variable domain, remainder taken from reference TRBV5-1 and TRBJ2-2, is KAGVTQTPRYLIKTRGQQVTLSCSPISGHRSVSWYQQTPGQGLQFLFEYFSETQRNKGNFPGRFSGRQFSNSRSEMNVSTLELGDSALYLCASSLGGRRGTGELFFGEGSRLTVL.